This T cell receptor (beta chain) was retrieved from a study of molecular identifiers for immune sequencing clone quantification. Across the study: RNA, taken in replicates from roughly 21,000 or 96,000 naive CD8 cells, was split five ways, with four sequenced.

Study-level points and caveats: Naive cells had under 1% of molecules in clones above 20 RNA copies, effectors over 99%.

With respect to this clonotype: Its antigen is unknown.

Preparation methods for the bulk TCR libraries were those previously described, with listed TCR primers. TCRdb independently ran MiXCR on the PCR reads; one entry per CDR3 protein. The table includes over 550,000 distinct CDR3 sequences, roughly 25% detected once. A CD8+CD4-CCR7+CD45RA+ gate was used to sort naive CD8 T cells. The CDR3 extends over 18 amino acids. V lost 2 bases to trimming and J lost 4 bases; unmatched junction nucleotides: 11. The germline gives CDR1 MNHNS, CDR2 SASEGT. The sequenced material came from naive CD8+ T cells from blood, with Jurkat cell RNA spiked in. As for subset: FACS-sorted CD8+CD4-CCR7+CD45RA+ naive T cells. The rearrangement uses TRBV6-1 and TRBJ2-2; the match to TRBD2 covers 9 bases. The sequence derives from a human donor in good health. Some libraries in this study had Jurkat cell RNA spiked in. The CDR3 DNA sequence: TGTGCCAGCAGTGAATTGCGAGTTAGCGGGGGTTTCACCGGGGAGCTGTTTTTT. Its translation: CASSELRVSGGFTGELFF.